This T cell receptor (beta chain) was observed in a study of T-cell reconstitution after alpha-beta-depleted transplantation in children. This clonotype showed up many times. It was with unique molecular identifiers that the TCRbeta library was prepared. TCRdb reprocessed the PCR reads with MiXCR, giving one entry per CDR3 protein. The sample holds 500,000 or so distinct CDR3 sequences, 32% seen once. Germline CDR1 reads SGHTA; CDR2 reads FQGNSA. CDR3 length: 16 amino acids. With 7 bases clipped from V and 0 bases from J, the junction kept 6 bases outside the gene matches. This clonotype was obtained from a human donor who donated a stem cell graft to a child with aplastic anemia. This specimen was PBMCs from the stem cell graft donor, taken from the stem cell graft. This chain joins TRBV7-2 and TRBJ2-6; TRBD1 matches 7 bases. CDR3 nucleotide sequence: TGTGCCAGCAAGGCAGGGGGTAGCTCTGGGGCCAACGTCCTGACTTTC. Residues: CASKAGGSSGANVLTF.